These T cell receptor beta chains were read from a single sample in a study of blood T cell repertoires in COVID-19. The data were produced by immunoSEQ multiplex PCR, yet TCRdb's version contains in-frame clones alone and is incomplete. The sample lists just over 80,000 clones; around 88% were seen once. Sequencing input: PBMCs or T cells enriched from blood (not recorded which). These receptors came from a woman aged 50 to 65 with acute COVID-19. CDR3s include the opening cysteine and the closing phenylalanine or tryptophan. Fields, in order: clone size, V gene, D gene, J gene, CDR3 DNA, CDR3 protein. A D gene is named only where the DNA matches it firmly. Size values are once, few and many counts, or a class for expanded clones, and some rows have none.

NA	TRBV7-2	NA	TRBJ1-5	TGTGCCAGCAGTCCGAATAGTGGTCGGACAGTGCCCAATCAGCCCCAGCATTTT	CASSPNSGRTVPNQPQHF
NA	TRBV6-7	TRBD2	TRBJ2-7	TGTGCCAGCAGTTACTACCCGCCATCTAGCGGGACCTACGAGCAGTACTTC	CASSYYPPSSGTYEQYF
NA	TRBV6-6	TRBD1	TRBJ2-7	TGTGCCAGCAGTAGGGGCGGGACAGGCTCCTACGAGCAGTACTTC	CASSRGGTGSYEQYF
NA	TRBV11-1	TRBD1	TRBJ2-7	TGTGCCAGCAGCTTATCGACAGGGGGAACCTACGAGCAGTACTTC	CASSLSTGGTYEQYF
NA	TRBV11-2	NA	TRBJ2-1	TGTGCCAGCAGCCCTTTGGGCGGGACCTACAATGAGCAGTTCTTC	CASSPLGGTYNEQFF
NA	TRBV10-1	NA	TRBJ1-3	TGCGCCAGCAGTGAGCCCCGCCCAGGGGTGGGAAACACCATATATTTT	CASSEPRPGVGNTIYF
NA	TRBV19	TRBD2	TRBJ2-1	TGTGCCAGTAGTGCAAGGACTAGCGGGAGTTTCTACAATGAGCAGTTCTTC	CASSARTSGSFYNEQFF
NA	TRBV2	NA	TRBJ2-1	TGTGCCAGCAGCATACTCAATGAGCAGTTCTTC	CASSILNEQFF
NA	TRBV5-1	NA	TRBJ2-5	TGCGCCAGCAGCTTGGAATCTCCCGGGGAGACCCAGTACTTC	CASSLESPGETQYF
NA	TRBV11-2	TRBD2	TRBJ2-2	TGTGCCAGCACCTTTCGGGGAGGGCTAGGCGCGAACACCGGGGAGCTGTTTTTT	CASTFRGGLGANTGELFF
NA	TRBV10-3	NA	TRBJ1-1	TGTGCCAGTAGGCAGGAAGGGAGGGACACTGAAGCTTTCTTT	CASRQEGRDTEAFF
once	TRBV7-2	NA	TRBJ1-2	TGTGCCAGCAGCTTAAGGGGTCATGGCTACACCTTC	CASSLRGHGYTF
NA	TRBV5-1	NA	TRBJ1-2	TGCGCCAGCAGCCCTTCGTACTATGGCTACACCTTC	CASSPSYYGYTF
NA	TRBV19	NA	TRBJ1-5	TGTGCCAGTAGCCGGTCGGCAGGAAGCAATCAGCCCCAGCATTTT	CASSRSAGSNQPQHF
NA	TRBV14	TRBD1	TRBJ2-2	TGTGCCAGCAGCCACCGAACAGGGGTAGGATTTGCCGGGGAGCTGTTTTTT	CASSHRTGVGFAGELFF
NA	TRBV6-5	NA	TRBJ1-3	TGTGCCAGCAGTTACTCGACTACTGGAGGAAACACCATATATTTT	CASSYSTTGGNTIYF
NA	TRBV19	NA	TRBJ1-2	TGTGCCACGGCGGATGGAGGGAACTATGGCTACACCTTC	CATADGGNYGYTF